The 12 T cell receptor beta chains below were found in one sample sequenced in a study of T cell changes during pregnancy in multiple sclerosis (dated by TCRdb to the late 2010s). The library was built by means of the immunoSEQ multiplex PCR assay. TCRdb provides this immuneACCESS table in a form limited to in-frame rearrangements. Some clones are lacking; in checked studies, under half of them reflect an unresolved V gene, and why the rest are absent is not known. Here the sample has more than 35,000 clones; more than 70% occur a single time. The top ten clones comprise 5.9% of the sample. The source material was CD8+ T cells from peripheral blood mononuclear cells, sampled after pregnancy. These receptors came from a female donor in good health, enrolled as a control in a pregnancy study.

The rearrangement links TRBV9 to TRBJ2-2, with 8 positions matching TRBD1. Germline CDR1 and CDR2: SGDLS and YYNGEE. CDR3 length: 16 amino acids. Trimming took 3 bases from V and 4 from J; bases not matched to a gene: 8. CDR3 bases: TGTGCCAGCAGCGGGTCAGGGGGCACAGGCACCGGGGAGCTGTTTTTT. Residues: CASSGSGGTGTGELFF.

The chain combines TRBV13 with TRBJ2-5; 11 nucleotides match TRBD2. CDR3 length: 17 residues. Germline V gene lookup returns CDR1 PRHDT and CDR2 FYEKMQ (reference sequence). Losses at the gene ends were 4 bases for V and 2 bases for J; bases not matched to a gene: 9. The DNA for the CDR3 is TGTGCCAGCAGCTCCCGCTCTAGCGGGGGGTCACAAGAGACCCAGTACTTC. Amino acid sequence: CASSSRSSGGSQETQYF.

The chain recombines TRBV10-3 with TRBJ1-1, with D uncertain. The germline V gene has CDR1 ENHRY and CDR2 SYGVKD. CDR3 size: 15 residues. V gave up 0 bases and J gave up 8 bases, with 16 bases separating them. CDR3 sequence: CAISESSGRQNEAFF. CDR3 nucleotide sequence: TGTGCCATCAGTGAGTCGAGTGGCAGGCAAAACGAAGCTTTCTTT.

On this clone itself: Other nucleotide sequences from this sample produce the same CDR3. The chain uses TRBV25-1 and TRBJ2-1; tentative D call: TRBD2 (5 bases). Germline values: CDR1 MGHDK, CDR2 SYGVNS. V lost 4 bases to trimming and J lost 9 bases, with 7 bases between them. This CDR3 spans 11 amino acids. The CDR3 nucleotides are TGTGCCAGCAGTGGGGCGGGTGAGCAGTTCTTC. Protein product: CASSGAGEQFF.

The chain recombines TRBV27 with TRBJ1-4; 7 bases match TRBD1. With V trimmed by 2 bases and J by 15 bases, 6 bases remained unmatched. This CDR3 contains 12 residues. Per germline, CDR1 MNHEY and CDR2 SMNVEV (reference sequence). The CDR3 is CASSLTGEILFF. CDR3 DNA sequence: TGTGCCAGCAGTTTAACAGGGGAAATATTGTTTTTT.

The chain recombines TRBV10-3 with TRBJ2-1; 10 bases align to TRBD2. Germline trimming cut 7 bases from V and 8 bases from J; bases unmatched to any gene: 8. The CDR3 extends over 14 amino acids. CDR1 and CDR2 (germline): ENHRY, SYGVKD. CDR3 in DNA: TGTGCCATCATCGTAAGCGGGGGGGCCCATGAGCAGTTCTTC. Its protein is CAIIVSGGAHEQFF.

The chain uses TRBV4-2 and TRBJ2-7; TRBD2 is a possible D gene (6 bases). The CDR3 extends over 13 amino acids. Germline V gene sequence: CDR1 LGHNA, CDR2 YNFKEQ. V lost 1 base, J lost 7 bases, and 11 bases lay in between. The CDR3 DNA reads as TGTGCCAGCAGCCAAGGTGGGAGGCGGGAGCAGTACTTC. This encodes CASSQGGRREQYF.

The chain joins TRBV19 to TRBJ2-7; D possibly corresponds to TRBD1 (6 bases). The CDR3 spans 12 residues. Trimming pared 5 bases from V and 6 bases from J, leaving 11 bases between. Germline assignment: CDR1 LNHDA and CDR2 SQIVND (reference sequence). The CDR3 is CASSQGSSEQYF. The CDR3 region has the DNA TGTGCCAGTAGTCAGGGGTCCAGCGAGCAGTACTTC.

By share of the sample, this clone is medium-sized. The chain is built from TRBV27 and TRBJ1-6, with D hard to call. Trimming cost V 6 bases and J 10 bases, with 10 bases left between them. The CDR3 has 12 amino acids. Germline V gene lookup returns CDR1 MNHEY and CDR2 SMNVEV (reference sequence). Written as DNA, the CDR3 is TGTGCCAGCAGCCCTGCGGAATCACCCCTCCACTTT. It specifies CASSPAESPLHF.

The chain joins TRBV6-6 to TRBJ2-1, with TRBD2 matching over 9 bases. The CDR3 runs to 14 residues. CDR1 is MNHNY, CDR2 SVGAGI, per germline (reference sequence). Losses at the gene ends were 3 bases for V and 7 bases for J; bases not matched to a gene: 4. CDR3 sequence (DNA): TGTGCCAGCAGTTATAGCGGGGGCGGGAATGAGCAGTTCTTC. Its protein product is CASSYSGGGNEQFF.

This clone was seen a handful of times. V gene TRBV9 combines with J gene TRBJ1-1; D unresolved. Looked up from germline, CDR1 is SGDLS and CDR2 is YYNGEE. Trimming cost V 7 bases and J 7 bases, with 11 bases left between them. The CDR3 has 11 residues. CDR3 coding DNA: TGTGCCAGCCTCCCTCGGGGTGAAGCTTTCTTT. Translated, it gives CASLPRGEAFF.

The CDR3 loop reads CASRDWAGAEDTQYF. CDR3 in DNA: TGTGCCAGCAGGGACTGGGCGGGGGCAGAAGATACGCAGTATTTT. The chain links TRBV6-5 to TRBJ2-3; a weak D match, TRBD2 (7 bases). V was shortened by 6 bases and J by 5 bases, with 18 bases between the two germline ends. CDR1 and CDR2 from the germline V gene are MNHEY and SVGAGI. The CDR3 runs to 15 residues.